The 10 T cell receptor beta chains below all came from one sample that was sequenced in a study of breast tumors, draining lymph nodes, adjacent tissues. The lymph nodes were axillary draining lymph nodes from breast cancer patients. TCRdb recomputed calls from the multiplex PCR reads with MiXCR, one row per CDR3 protein. The sample consists of some 120,000 distinct CDR3 sequences, about 20% of them appearing once. Sequencing input: axillary lymph node tissue. The receptors derive from a female donor with breast cancer. Some clones in this sample may be carry-over from other donors' samples.

This clonotype was observed many times. V usage is TRBV7-2 and J usage is TRBJ1-4; D may be TRBD1 (6 bases). Germline CDR1 and CDR2: SGHTA and FQGNSA. The CDR3 has 16 residues. V was cut by 4 bases and J by 0 bases, with 12 bases left in between. CDR3 region: CASSSRDTSTNEKLFF. The CDR3 DNA reads as TGTGCCAGCAGCTCCAGGGACACCTCAACTAATGAAAAACTGTTTTTT.

This clonotype was observed at least ten times. The chain employs TRBV7-9 and TRBJ2-1; 7 positions agree with TRBD2. With V trimmed by 4 bases and J by 2 bases, 11 bases remained unmatched. The CDR3 has 17 amino acids. From germline, CDR1 is SEHNR and CDR2 FQNEAQ (reference sequence). CDR3 residues: CASSSSPSGHTYNEQFF. CDR3 DNA sequence: TGTGCCAGCAGCTCGTCCCCTAGCGGCCATACCTACAATGAGCAGTTCTTC.

This clonotype was observed many times. V usage is TRBV15 and J usage is TRBJ2-3, with 9 nucleotides matching TRBD2. CDR1 is LNHNV, CDR2 YYDKDF, per germline (reference sequence). CDR3 size: 16 residues. J was trimmed by 0 bases and V by 5 bases; bases with no gene match: 6. The DNA of the CDR3 is TGTGCCACCAGCGGAGGACTAGCGAGAAGCACAGATACGCAGTATTTT. Its protein product is CATSGGLARSTDTQYF.

In this sample, this clonotype turned up many times. In DNA, the CDR3 is TGTGCCAGCAGCTCCCGGGATGGGGGGGGAACGCAGTATTTT. This translates into CASSSRDGGGTQYF. The chain combines TRBV7-2 with TRBJ2-3, with TRBD2 matching over 7 bases. The CDR3 sequence is 14 residues long. CDR1 and CDR2 from the germline V gene are SGHTA and FQGNSA. With V trimmed by 4 bases and J by 9 bases, 10 bases remained unmatched.

This clonotype was counted ten times or more. The chain carries TRBV7-2 and TRBJ2-1; 15 bases match TRBD2. The CDR3 is 17 residues long. The V and J ends lost 1 base and 7 bases, in that order; junction bases with no gene match: 5. Germline V gene lookup returns CDR1 SGHTA and CDR2 FQGNSA. CDR3 sequence: CASSLGKGLAGGNEQFF. CDR3 DNA sequence: TGTGCCAGCAGCTTAGGCAAGGGACTAGCGGGAGGTAATGAGCAGTTCTTC.

This clonotype occurred once. A much larger clonotype is one base distant, so this may be a read error. The chain recombines TRBV9 with TRBJ2-3; 12 nucleotides match TRBD2. The J segment lost 5 bases and the V segment lost 10 bases, leaving 5 bases of the junction unmatched. The CDR3 extends over 13 amino acids. Germline CDR1 SGDLS, CDR2 YYNGEE. This chain's CDR3 is CASSSGRGDTQYF. The CDR3 region has the DNA TGTGCCTCCTCTAGCGGGAGGGGAGATACGCAGTATTTT.

As to this clonotype: A much bigger clone sits one base away, suggesting this may be a read error. The rearrangement links TRBV4-2 to TRBJ2-3; D tentatively reads TRBD1 or TRBD2 (5 bases each). This CDR3 has 14 residues. Germline CDR1 is LGHNA and CDR2 is YNFKEQ. The ends were cut back, 1 base at V and 3 bases at J, with 8 bases in the middle. The CDR3 is CASSQGGGTDTQYF. The CDR3 bases are TGTGCCAGCAGCCAAGGTGGGGGTACAGATACGCAGTATTTT.

This clonotype was found many times. The chain links TRBV6-6 to TRBJ1-5; no reliable D call. This CDR3 region has 14 residues. V gave up 5 bases and J gave up 5 bases, with 13 bases separating them. Germline values: CDR1 MNHNY, CDR2 SVGAGI (reference sequence). This chain's CDR3 is CASSAFTADQPQHF. CDR3 nucleotides: TGTGCCAGCAGTGCCTTTACCGCCGATCAGCCCCAGCATTTT.

This clonotype occurred many times. V usage is TRBV11-2 and J usage is TRBJ1-4; no firm D call. The length of the CDR3 is 14 residues. Germline V gene data show CDR1 as SGHAT and CDR2 as FQNNGV. Trimming removed 5 bases from V and 6 bases from J, with 13 bases in between. CDR3 amino acids: CASSLTGLDEKLFF. The CDR3 DNA reads as TGTGCCAGCAGCCTTACGGGCCTTGATGAAAAACTGTTTTTT. Supplemented by reference TRBV11-2 and TRBJ1-4, the full variable domain reads EAGVAQSPRYKIIEKRQSVAFWCNPISGHATLYWYQQILGQGPKLLIQFQNNGVVDDSQLPKDRFSAERLKGVDSTLKIQPAKLEDSAVYLCASSLTGLDEKLFFGSGTQLSVL.

The sample holds many counts of this clonotype. In nucleotides, the CDR3 is TGCAGTCCTGGGACTAGCGGGGGAACCAAGTCCTACGAGCAGTACTTC. It specifies CSPGTSGGTKSYEQYF. The chain uses TRBV20-1 and TRBJ2-7, with 14 bases lining up with TRBD2. The CDR3 consists of 16 residues. With 8 bases clipped from V and 1 base from J, the junction kept 10 bases outside the gene matches. Germline V lookup: CDR1 DFQATT, CDR2 SNEGSKA (reference sequence).